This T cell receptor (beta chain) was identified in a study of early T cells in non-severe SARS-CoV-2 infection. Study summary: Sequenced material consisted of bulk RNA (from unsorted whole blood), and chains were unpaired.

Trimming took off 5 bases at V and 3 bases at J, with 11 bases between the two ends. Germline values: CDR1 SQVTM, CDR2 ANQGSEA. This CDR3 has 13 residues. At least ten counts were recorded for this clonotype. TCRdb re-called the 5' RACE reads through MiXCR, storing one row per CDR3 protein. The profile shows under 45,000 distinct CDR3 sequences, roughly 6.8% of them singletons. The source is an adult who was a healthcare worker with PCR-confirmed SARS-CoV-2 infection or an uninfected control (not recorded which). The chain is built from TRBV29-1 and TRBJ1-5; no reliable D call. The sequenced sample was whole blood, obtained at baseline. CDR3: CSVTDRVNQPQHF. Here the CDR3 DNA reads TGCAGCGTTACGGACCGCGTCAATCAGCCCCAGCATTTT.